The sequence of this TCR beta chain was determined in a study of T cells in Graves' hyperthyroidism and ophthalmopathy. The germline CDR1 and CDR2 sequences are SNHLY and FYNNEI. With 6 bases clipped from V and 12 bases from J, the junction kept 10 bases outside the gene matches. This CDR3 has 13 amino acids. This clonotype occurred many times. The study defined stable Graves' hyperthyroidism as no ophthalmopathy progression within 18 months. TCR beta CDR3 regions were amplified from RNA. With the HTBI primer set, the TCR CDR3 went through a first round of RT-PCR. TCRdb reprocessed the multiplex PCR reads via MiXCR and lists one record per CDR3 protein. Of some 460,000 distinct CDR3 sequences listed, 15% to 19% are singletons.

V gene TRBV2 combines with J gene TRBJ2-1, with 8 bases fitting TRBD2. Sequenced material: blood. The receptor comes from a woman aged 18 to 35 with Graves' hyperthyroidism. For the CDR3, the DNA is TGTGCCAGCAGACCCGGGGGGGCGATAGGGCAGTTCTTC. As protein: CASRPGGAIGQFF.